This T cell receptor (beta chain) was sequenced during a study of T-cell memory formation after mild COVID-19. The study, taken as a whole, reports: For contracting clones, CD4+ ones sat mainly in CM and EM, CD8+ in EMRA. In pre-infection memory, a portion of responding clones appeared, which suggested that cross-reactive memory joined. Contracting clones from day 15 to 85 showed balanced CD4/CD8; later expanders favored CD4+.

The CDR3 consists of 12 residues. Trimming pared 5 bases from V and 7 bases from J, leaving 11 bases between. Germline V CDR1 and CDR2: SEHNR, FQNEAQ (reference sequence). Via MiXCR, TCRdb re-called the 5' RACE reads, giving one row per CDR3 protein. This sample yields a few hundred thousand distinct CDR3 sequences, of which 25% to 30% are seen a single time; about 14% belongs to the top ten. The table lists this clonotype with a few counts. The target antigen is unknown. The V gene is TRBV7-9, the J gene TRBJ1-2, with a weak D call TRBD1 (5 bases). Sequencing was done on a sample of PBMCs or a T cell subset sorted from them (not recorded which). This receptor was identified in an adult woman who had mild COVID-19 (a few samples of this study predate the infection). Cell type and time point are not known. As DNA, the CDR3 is TGTGCCAGCAGCCCCCGACAGTTTGGCTACACCTTC. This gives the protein CASSPRQFGYTF.